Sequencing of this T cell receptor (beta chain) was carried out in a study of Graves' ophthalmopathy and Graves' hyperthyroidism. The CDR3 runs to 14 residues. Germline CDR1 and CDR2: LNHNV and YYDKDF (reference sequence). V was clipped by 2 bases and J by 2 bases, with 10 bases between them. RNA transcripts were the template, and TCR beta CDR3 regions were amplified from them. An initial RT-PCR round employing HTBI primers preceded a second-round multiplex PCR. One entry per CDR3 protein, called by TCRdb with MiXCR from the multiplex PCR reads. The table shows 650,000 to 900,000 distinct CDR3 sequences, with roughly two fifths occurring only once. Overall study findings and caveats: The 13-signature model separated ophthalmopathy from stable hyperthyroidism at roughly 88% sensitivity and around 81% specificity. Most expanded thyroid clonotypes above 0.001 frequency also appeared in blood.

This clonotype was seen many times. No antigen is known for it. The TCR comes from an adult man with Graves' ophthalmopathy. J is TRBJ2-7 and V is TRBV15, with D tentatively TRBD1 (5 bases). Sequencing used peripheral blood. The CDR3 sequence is CATSRTTAPYEQYF. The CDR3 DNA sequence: TGTGCCACCAGCAGAACGACAGCCCCCTACGAGCAGTACTTC.